What follows are 15 T cell receptor beta chains derived from one specimen sequenced in a study of cytomegalovirus exposure and HLA in healthy donors. PCR primers comprised 60 Vbeta and 13 Jbeta primers. Assay: immunoSEQ multiplex PCR; the TCRdb copy retains only in-frame clones and omits some. This table has some 100,000 clones, roughly 84% appearing once. The sequencing sample was made of PBMCs. The receptors come from a woman in her late teens or twenties in good health and CMV-seronegative.

This sequence joins TRBV4-1 and TRBJ2-5, with 7 positions matching TRBD2. CDR3 length equals 13 residues. Trimming removed 5 bases from V and 1 base from J; junction bases left unmatched: 1. The V gene's germline CDR1 is MGHRA and CDR2 YSYEKL. Written as DNA, the CDR3 is TGCGCCAGCAGCTCGGGAGGCCAAGAGACCCAGTACTTC. The encoded protein is CASSSGGQETQYF.

The V gene is TRBV19, the J gene TRBJ2-3; D is uncertain. The CDR3 runs 17 residues. The V end lost 0 bases, the J end lost 0 bases, and 13 bases lay between the germline ends. Germline V lookup: CDR1 LNHDA, CDR2 SQIVND (reference sequence). CDR3 sequence (DNA): TGTGCCAGTAGTATAGATGGTACTACCCTGAGCACAGATACGCAGTATTTT. It yields the protein CASSIDGTTLSTDTQYF.

The CDR3 reads CASSSQGARGLIRYEQYF. The CDR3 DNA reads TGTGCCAGCAGCTCCCAAGGGGCCAGGGGTCTAATCCGCTACGAGCAGTACTTC. J is TRBJ2-7 and V is TRBV7-9; D is perhaps TRBD1 (6 bases). V was trimmed by 4 bases and J by 3 bases, leaving 25 bases between them. The CDR3 has 18 residues. Germline V gives CDR1 SEHNR, CDR2 FQNEAQ (reference sequence).

The chain recombines TRBV9 with TRBJ1-4; weak D call: TRBD1 (5 bases). V was shortened by 3 bases and J by 3 bases, with 12 bases between the two germline ends. CDR1 and CDR2 (germline): SGDLS, YYNGEE. This CDR3 contains 15 residues. The CDR3 region is CASSAGHFSNEKLFF. In nucleotides, the CDR3 is TGTGCCAGCAGCGCCGGACATTTCTCTAATGAAAAACTGTTTTTT.

V is TRBV19 and J is TRBJ2-3, with 7 bases identical to TRBD2. This CDR3 has 14 amino acids. With V trimmed by 10 bases and J by 2 bases, 9 bases remained unmatched. Germline V lookup: CDR1 LNHDA, CDR2 SQIVND (reference sequence). Here the CDR3 reads CATTLAAYTDTQYF. CDR3 in DNA: TGTGCCACCACGCTAGCGGCGTACACAGATACGCAGTATTTT.

The rearrangement links TRBV6-5 to TRBJ2-3, with D possibly being TRBD2 (5 bases). The CDR3 runs 15 residues. Germline CDR1 reads MNHEY; CDR2 reads SVGAGI. V lost 3 bases and J 2 bases, leaving 12 bases between the germline ends. The CDR3, as DNA: TGTGCCAGCAGTTATGAAGGGAGCATCACAGATACGCAGTATTTT. Amino acids: CASSYEGSITDTQYF.

The chain joins TRBV7-2 to TRBJ2-3; 15 nucleotides align to TRBD2. Per germline, CDR1 SGHTA and CDR2 FQGNSA. Unmatched junction bases numbered 5, after V lost 4 bases and J lost 3 bases. The length of the CDR3 is 17 residues. In DNA form, the CDR3 reads TGTGCCAGCAGCTCACCGGGACTAGCGGGGGGAACAGATACGCAGTATTTT. Translation gives CASSSPGLAGGTDTQYF.

The chain uses TRBV13 and TRBJ2-7; 7 bases line up with TRBD2. Germline trimming cut 5 bases from V and 3 bases from J; bases unmatched to any gene: 4. Germline lookup yields CDR1 PRHDT and CDR2 FYEKMQ (reference sequence). There are 13 residues in the CDR3. The CDR3 sequence is CASSLGGIYEQYF. CDR3 sequence (DNA): TGTGCCAGCAGCCTGGGAGGGATCTACGAGCAGTACTTC.

This clone came up a few times. The J gene is TRBJ1-4, the V gene TRBV28; 7 nucleotides align to TRBD1. The ends lost 5 bases at V and 0 bases at J; junction bases unmatched: 6. The CDR3 is 16 residues long. CDR1 is MDHEN and CDR2 is SYDVKM in the germline V gene. The CDR3 loop reads CASSLNTGATNEKLFF. The DNA for the CDR3 is TGTGCCAGCAGTCTGAATACAGGGGCAACTAATGAAAAACTGTTTTTT.

The V and J genes are TRBV5-1 and TRBJ2-7; the match to TRBD1 covers 11 bases. This CDR3 spans 14 amino acids. V was pared by 7 bases and J by 5 bases, with 8 bases of the junction left unmatched. CDR1 is SGHRS and CDR2 is YFSETQ in the germline V gene. The CDR3 reads CASGPGTGGNEQYF. CDR3 nucleotide sequence: TGCGCCAGCGGCCCCGGGACAGGGGGAAACGAGCAGTACTTC.

The chain joins TRBV4-2 to TRBJ2-1; D is unresolved. This CDR3 is 16 amino acids long. V was pared by 0 bases and J by 2 bases, with 11 bases between. Germline lookup yields CDR1 LGHNA and CDR2 YNFKEQ. The CDR3, as DNA: TGTGCCAGCAGCCAAGACGAGACATCTACCTACAATGAGCAGTTCTTC. Protein product: CASSQDETSTYNEQFF.

The V call is TRBV28, the J call TRBJ2-3; TRBD2 aligns across 10 bases. The J segment lost 6 bases and the V segment lost 6 bases, leaving 9 bases of the junction unmatched. The germline gives CDR1 MDHEN, CDR2 SYDVKM. This CDR3 contains 15 residues. CDR3 loop: CASSITSGALDTQYF. The CDR3 nucleotides are TGTGCCAGCAGCATAACTAGCGGGGCCTTGGATACGCAGTATTTT. Looking up the rest from reference TRBV28 and TRBJ2-3 gives the full variable domain: DVKVTQSSRYLVKRTGEKVFLECVQDMDHENMFWYRQDPGLGLRLIYFSYDVKMKEKGDIPEGYSVSREKKERFSLILESASTNQTSMYLCASSITSGALDTQYFGPGTRLTVL.

The V and J genes are TRBV6-5 and TRBJ2-7; 8 bases align to TRBD2. The ends lost 6 bases at V and 10 bases at J; junction bases unmatched: 14. Germline V gene lookup returns CDR1 MNHEY and CDR2 SVGAGI. CDR3 length equals 14 residues. The CDR3 DNA reads as TGTGCCAGCAGCCCCTCCTTCGGTAGCGGGGTACAGTACTTC. This gives the protein CASSPSFGSGVQYF.

The CDR3 bases are TGTGCCAGCAGCTTAGATCCCCACAATTCGAATGAGCAGTTCTTC. It specifies CASSLDPHNSNEQFF. The V gene is TRBV11-3, the J gene TRBJ2-1; no definite D call. Per the germline V gene, CDR1 is SGHNT and CDR2 is YENEEA. Trimming left V 0 bases short and J 7 bases short, with 13 bases between. The CDR3 has 15 residues.

The chain employs TRBV4-1 and TRBJ2-3; D is possibly TRBD1 (6 bases). Per germline, CDR1 MGHRA and CDR2 YSYEKL. Trimming cost V 4 bases and J 11 bases, with 19 bases left between them. This CDR3 region has 14 residues. This CDR3 reads CASSRDQDRRRQYF. CDR3 DNA sequence: TGCGCCAGCAGCCGAGATCAAGACAGGAGACGGCAGTATTTT.